Described below is a single T cell receptor beta chain sequence and its context. The sample originates from a study of blood T cell repertoires in COVID-19. Study context: The study drew acute and convalescent COVID-19 samples from the United States, Italy and Spain. In each case, the material was cDNA or gDNA derived from T cells, B-cell-depleted T cells, or PBMCs.

Repertoires were generated with immunoSEQ multiplex PCR, while TCRdb's copy carries only in-frame clones and drops some. The sample consists of tens of thousands of clones, roughly 80% of them appearing once. This CDR3 contains 14 residues. Germline V gene lookup returns CDR1 LGHNA and CDR2 YNFKEQ. J gave up 6 bases and V 5 bases, and 6 bases lay outside the gene matches. Sequencing was performed on peripheral blood. This clonotype originated in a woman aged 60-70 years with acute or convalescent COVID-19. The chain couples TRBV4-2 to TRBJ1-4; TRBD1 matches 7 bases. Written as DNA, the CDR3 is TGTGCCAGCAGCGCAGGGGGTGCGGATGAAAAACTGTTTTTT. This translates into CASSAGGADEKLFF.